This TCR beta chain was observed in a study of T cell responses to AZD1222 COVID-19 vaccine. Study context: Second-dose intervals near 4 or 12 weeks were combined. Study results and caveats: Sampling that yielded the repertoires occurred only after the peak T cell response. Donors skewed white British and female; clonal diversity was possibly underestimated.

The length of the CDR3 is 15 residues. Germline V gene lookup returns CDR1 SGHVS and CDR2 FNYEAQ. V was pared by 0 bases and J by 1 base, with 9 bases between. Profiled with immunoSEQ multiplex PCR; TCRdb holds only in-frame clones, not every one. The sample lists around 250,000 clones, over 85% seen once, with around 0.6% in the top ten. Points on this clone: Its specificity is unknown.

V is TRBV7-6 and J is TRBJ1-1, with D hard to call. This TCR was sampled from an adult in good health. The specimen was peripheral blood, collected on day 0 of AZD1222 vaccination. This CDR3 reads CASSLAQGPNTEAFF. CDR3 bases: TGTGCCAGCAGCTTAGCGCAAGGGCCGAACACTGAAGCTTTCTTT. The full variable domain, in which reference TRBV7-6 and TRBJ1-1 provide the parts outside the CDR3, is GAGVSQSPRYKVTKRGQDVALRCDPISGHVSLYWYRQALGQGPEFLTYFNYEAQQDKSGLPNDRFSAERPEGSISTLTIQRTEQRDSAMYRCASSLAQGPNTEAFFGQGTRLTVV.